This paragraph reports one TCR beta chain. The authors' processing: Reference gene primer amplification in the assay estimated nucleated cell counts. The protocol was immunoSEQ multiplex PCR, while the TCRdb copy is restricted to in-frame clones and leaves out a portion. That table supplies the V and J calls and clone size; D and trimming were determined from the DNA. The sample shows approximately 58,000 clones, roughly 90% of them seen only once. This CDR3 is built from 11 residues. Looked up from germline, CDR1 is SGHRS and CDR2 is YFSETQ. V was pared by 3 bases and J by 4 bases, with 5 bases between. These data belong to a study of blood T cell repertoires in COVID-19. About the research overall: PBMCs, B-cell-depleted T cells, or T cells provided the cDNA or gDNA that made up the material.

This TCR was sampled from a human donor in a cohort sampled during active COVID-19. Sequenced sample: peripheral blood. This chain links TRBV5-1 with TRBJ2-7; D uncertain. CDR3 in DNA: TGCGCCAGCAGCTCCACTTACGAGCAGTACTTC. As protein: CASSSTYEQYF.